The clone carrying this T cell receptor (beta chain) was seen more than once but under ten times. What it binds is unknown. This sample is drawn from a study of T-cell reconstitution after alpha-beta-depleted transplantation in children. The study's findings and limits: For some patients, TCRbeta diversity was high at day 60 because of recipient T cells and thymic progenitors that survived. Newly produced T cells mostly provided counts and TCRbeta diversity after one year, as hyperexpanded clones declined. Alpha-beta T cells about two months after transplant reportedly derived from several hundred expanded graft clones.

This CDR3 is 14 amino acids long. The germline CDR1 and CDR2 sequences are LGHNA and YNFKEQ. The ends were cut back, 1 base at V and 13 bases at J, with 19 bases in the middle. Molecular barcoding with unique molecular identifiers was used for the TCRbeta library. One entry per CDR3 protein results from TCRdb running MiXCR on the PCR reads. The sample records approximately 130,000 distinct CDR3 sequences, 9.5% to 10% being singletons. The material was PBMCs, mostly from graft donor cells, obtained 180 days after TCRalphabeta/CD19-depleted stem cell transplant. The clonotype comes from a girl under three years old who had a stem cell transplant for combined immunodeficiency, so the T cells may come from the graft donor. The chain couples TRBV4-2 to TRBJ1-1; tentatively, D is TRBD1 (5 bases). The CDR3 DNA reads TGTGCCAGCAGCCAAGTCCTACCTCGGGACCTCGTTTTCTTT. It translates to CASSQVLPRDLVFF.